This TCR beta chain was recovered during a study of CD4+ T cells in melanoma. V lost 4 bases to trimming and J lost 4 bases; unmatched junction nucleotides: 3. From germline, CDR1 is SGHVS and CDR2 FQNEAQ. The CDR3 sequence is 15 residues long. Findings of the study overall: Diverse differentiation states were reported for melanoma neoantigen-specific CD4+ T cells. CD8+ T cell, macrophage and B cell function reportedly correlated with neoantigen-specific CD4+ T cells.

As concerns this clone: No antigen is known for it.

Here immunoSEQ multiplex PCR was the method, and the copy in TCRdb shows in-frame clones only, minus some. The sample yields about 55,000 clones, approximately 70% seen once. The TCR originated in a human donor with melanoma. The chain uses TRBV7-8 and TRBJ2-1, with 11 bases matching TRBD2. The sample consisted of tumor tissue. As DNA, the CDR3 is TGTGCCAGCAGCTGGGGGACTAGCGGATACAATGAGCAGTTCTTC. Protein: CASSWGTSGYNEQFF.